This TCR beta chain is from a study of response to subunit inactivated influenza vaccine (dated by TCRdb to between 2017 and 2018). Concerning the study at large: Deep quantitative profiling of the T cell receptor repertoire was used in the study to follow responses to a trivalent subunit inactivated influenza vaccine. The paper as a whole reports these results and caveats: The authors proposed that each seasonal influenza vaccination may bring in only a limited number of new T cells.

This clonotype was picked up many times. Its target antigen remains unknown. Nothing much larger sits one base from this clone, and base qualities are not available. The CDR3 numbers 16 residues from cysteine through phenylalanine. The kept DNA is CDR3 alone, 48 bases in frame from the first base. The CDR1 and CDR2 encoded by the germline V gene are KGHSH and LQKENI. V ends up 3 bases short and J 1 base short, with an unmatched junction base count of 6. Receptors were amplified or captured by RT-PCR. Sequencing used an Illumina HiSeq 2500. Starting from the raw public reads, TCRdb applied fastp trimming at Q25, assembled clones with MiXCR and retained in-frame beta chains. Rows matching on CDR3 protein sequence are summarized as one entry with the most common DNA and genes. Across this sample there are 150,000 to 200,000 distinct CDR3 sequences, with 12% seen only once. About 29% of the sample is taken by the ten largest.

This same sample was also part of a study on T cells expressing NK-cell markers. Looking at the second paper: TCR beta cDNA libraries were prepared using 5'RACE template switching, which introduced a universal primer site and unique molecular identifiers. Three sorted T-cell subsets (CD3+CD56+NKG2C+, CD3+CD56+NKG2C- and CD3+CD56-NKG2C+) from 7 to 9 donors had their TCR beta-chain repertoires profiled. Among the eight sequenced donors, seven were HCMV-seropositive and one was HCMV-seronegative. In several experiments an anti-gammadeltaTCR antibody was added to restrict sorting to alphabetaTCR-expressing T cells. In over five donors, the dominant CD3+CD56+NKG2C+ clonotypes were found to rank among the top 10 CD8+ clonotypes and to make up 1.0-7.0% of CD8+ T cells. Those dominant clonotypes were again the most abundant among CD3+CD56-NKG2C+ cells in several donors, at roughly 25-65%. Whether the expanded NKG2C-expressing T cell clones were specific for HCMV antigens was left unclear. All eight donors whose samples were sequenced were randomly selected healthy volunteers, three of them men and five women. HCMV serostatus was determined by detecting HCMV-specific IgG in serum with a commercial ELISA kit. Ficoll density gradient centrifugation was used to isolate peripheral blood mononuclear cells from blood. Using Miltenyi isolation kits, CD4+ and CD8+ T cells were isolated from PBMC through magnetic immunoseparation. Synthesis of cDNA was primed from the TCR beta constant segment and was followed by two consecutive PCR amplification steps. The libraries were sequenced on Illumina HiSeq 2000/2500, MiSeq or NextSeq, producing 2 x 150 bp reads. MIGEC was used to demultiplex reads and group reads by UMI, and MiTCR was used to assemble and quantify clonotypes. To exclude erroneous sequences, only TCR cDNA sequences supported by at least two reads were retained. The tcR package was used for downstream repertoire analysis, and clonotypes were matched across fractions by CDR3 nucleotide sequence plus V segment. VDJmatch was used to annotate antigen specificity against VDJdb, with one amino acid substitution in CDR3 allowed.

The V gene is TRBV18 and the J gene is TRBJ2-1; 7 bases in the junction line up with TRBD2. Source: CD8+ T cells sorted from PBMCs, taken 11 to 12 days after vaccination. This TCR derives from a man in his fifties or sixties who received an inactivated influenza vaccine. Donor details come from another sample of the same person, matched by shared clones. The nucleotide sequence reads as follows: TGTGCCAGCTCACCCACACTAGCGCTATCCTACAATGAGCAGTTCTTC. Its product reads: CASSPTLALSYNEQFF.